The next 32 T cell receptor beta chains were all read from a single sample in a study of cytomegalovirus exposure and HLA in healthy donors. Use of 60 Vbeta and 13 Jbeta primers characterized the PCR. The table came from immunoSEQ multiplex PCR; TCRdb's copy has only in-frame clones and leaves some out. The profile shows 150,000 to 200,000 clones, approximately 80% of them singletons. The sample comprised PBMCs. The source is a man aged 25-45 years in good health and CMV-seropositive.

The chain joins TRBV9 to TRBJ2-3, with 10 bases fitting TRBD1. The J segment lost 4 bases and the V segment lost 2 bases, leaving 4 bases of the junction unmatched. The germline CDR1 and CDR2 sequences are SGDLS and YYNGEE. The CDR3 spans 15 residues. Here the CDR3 reads CASSVWDRGADTQYF. The CDR3 DNA reads TGTGCCAGCAGCGTTTGGGACAGGGGAGCAGATACGCAGTATTTT.

This clone was observed a handful of times. V and J are TRBV28 and TRBJ2-1; no clear D gene. The CDR3 length is 15 residues. Germline V gives CDR1 MDHEN, CDR2 SYDVKM. The V end was cut by 6 bases, the J end by 3 bases, with 15 bases between. CDR3 amino acids: CASSLEWLDYNEQFF. The CDR3 bases are TGTGCCAGCAGCCTTGAGTGGCTAGACTACAATGAGCAGTTCTTC.

V and J are TRBV11-3 and TRBJ1-1; D might be TRBD1 (5 bases). Trimming removed 7 bases at V and 1 base at J, with 16 bases between. This CDR3 region has 15 residues. Germline V gene lookup returns CDR1 SGHNT and CDR2 YENEEA. DNA of the CDR3: TGTGCCAGCACCGGTTCTTCACAGGCGAACACTGAAGCTTTCTTT. Protein: CASTGSSQANTEAFF.

The chain employs TRBV11-3 and TRBJ2-1, with 8 nucleotides matching TRBD2. CDR3 length: 15 amino acids. The V gene end was trimmed by 5 bases and the J gene end by 2 bases; junction bases not matched to a gene: 5. Per the germline V gene, CDR1 is SGHNT and CDR2 is YENEEA. CDR3 nucleotide sequence: TGTGCCAGCAGCCCCGGGAGGGTTACCTACAATGAGCAGTTCTTC. Amino acids: CASSPGRVTYNEQFF. Looking up the rest from reference TRBV11-3 and TRBJ2-1 gives the full variable domain: EAGVVQSPRYKIIEKKQPVAFWCNPISGHNTLYWYLQNLGQGPELLIRYENEEAVDDSQLPKDRFSAERLKGVDSTLKIQPAELGDSAVYLCASSPGRVTYNEQFFGPGTRLTVL.

The chain joins TRBV10-2 to TRBJ2-7, with 8 bases lining up with TRBD1. CDR3 length: 15 amino acids. Germline V gene lookup returns CDR1 WSHSY and CDR2 SAAADI. The trim removed 5 bases at V and 4 bases at J, leaving 10 bases unmatched. The CDR3 loop reads CASSRFQGARYEQYF. The CDR3 region has the DNA TGCGCCAGCAGTCGTTTCCAGGGGGCGCGGTACGAGCAGTACTTC.

The chain uses TRBV4-1 and TRBJ2-1; the D gene is possibly TRBD2 (6 bases). The length of the CDR3 is 17 residues. Germline loops: CDR1 MGHRA, CDR2 YSYEKL. Trimming removed 4 bases from V and 0 bases from J, with 16 bases in between. CDR3 bases: TGCGCCAGCAGCCGACCCGGGACTGGGAGCTCCTACAATGAGCAGTTCTTC. Translating gives CASSRPGTGSSYNEQFF.

J is TRBJ1-4 and V is TRBV21-1; TRBD1 is the table's D call and was not checked against the DNA. TRBV21-1 is given as a pseudogene. The CDR3 has 17 residues. CDR3 in amino acids: CASSKEADRGREEKLFF. The CDR3, as DNA: TGTGCCAGCAGCAAAGAAGCGGACAGGGGGCGCGAGGAAAAACTGTTTTTT.

The chain employs TRBV18 and TRBJ2-1; 10 positions agree with TRBD2. The germline V gene encodes CDR1 KGHSH and CDR2 LQKENI. The J segment lost 4 bases and the V segment lost 2 bases, leaving 2 bases of the junction unmatched. The CDR3 extends over 15 amino acids. The CDR3 nucleotides read TGTGCCAGCTCACCAGGACTAGCGGCTTACAATGAGCAGTTCTTC. Encoded protein: CASSPGLAAYNEQFF.

V is TRBV5-4 and J is TRBJ1-1; a weak D match, TRBD1 (5 bases). The CDR3 consists of 13 residues. V dropped 4 bases and J dropped 6 bases, with 13 bases sitting between them. CDR1 is SGHNT, CDR2 YYREEE, per germline (reference sequence). Written as DNA, the CDR3 is TGTGCCAGCAGCCCCAGGGATAAGTCTGAAGCTTTCTTT. Translation: CASSPRDKSEAFF.

This clone was seen a handful of times. The chain links TRBV19 to TRBJ2-1; TRBD1 agrees at 8 bases. CDR1 is LNHDA and CDR2 is SQIVND in the germline V gene (reference sequence). CDR3 size: 17 residues. V shed 6 bases, J shed 0 bases, and the junction held 10 bases outside the gene matches. CDR3 amino acids: CASSTMTGESSYNEQFF. In nucleotides, the CDR3 is TGTGCCAGTAGCACTATGACAGGGGAGAGCTCCTACAATGAGCAGTTCTTC. Filled out from reference TRBV19 and TRBJ2-1, the complete variable domain reads DGGITQSPKYLFRKEGQNVTLSCEQNLNHDAMYWYRQDPGQGLRLIYYSQIVNDFQKGDIAEGYSVSREKKESFPLTVTSAQKNPTAFYLCASSTMTGESSYNEQFFGPGTRLTVL.

The V call is TRBV6-1, the J call TRBJ2-6, with D perhaps TRBD1 (5 bases). CDR3 length: 15 residues. V was pared by 7 bases and J by 2 bases, with 12 bases between. The germline gives CDR1 MNHNS, CDR2 SASEGT. The CDR3 is CASNLQGPGANVLTF. The DNA of the CDR3 is TGTGCCAGCAACCTCCAGGGCCCTGGGGCCAACGTCCTGACTTTC.

The V call is TRBV4-1, the J call TRBJ1-1; D is undetermined. V was pared by 2 bases and J by 4 bases, with 20 bases between. Germline values: CDR1 MGHRA, CDR2 YSYEKL. The CDR3 contains 17 residues. CDR3 DNA: TGCGCCAGCAGCCAACAACCAAGGAAATCGGGAAGCACTGAAGCTTTCTTT. Translation gives CASSQQPRKSGSTEAFF.

This chain links TRBV11-3 with TRBJ2-1; TRBD1 is a possible D gene (5 bases). The length of the CDR3 is 15 residues. V shed 0 bases and J shed 7 bases, with 13 bases lying between them. The germline CDR1 and CDR2 sequences are SGHNT and YENEEA. The CDR3 here is CASSLESGAPNEQFF. The CDR3 DNA reads TGTGCCAGCAGCTTAGAAAGTGGGGCCCCTAATGAGCAGTTCTTC.

This clone counts as medium-sized. The chain links TRBV6-1 to TRBJ2-3, with 8 bases identical to TRBD2. CDR1 is MNHNS, CDR2 SASEGT, per germline. The CDR3 spans 20 residues. The junction had 18 bases not matched to a gene; V was cut back by 2 bases and J by 2 bases. CDR3 bases: TGTGCCAGCAGTGAAACCATCGGGGGGGCGGAGGCCTTATCCACAGATACGCAGTATTTT. Amino acid sequence: CASSETIGGAEALSTDTQYF.

The chain is built from TRBV11-2 and TRBJ2-7; 9 bases map to TRBD2. Germline V gene lookup returns CDR1 SGHAT and CDR2 FQNNGV. V was pared by 5 bases and J by 3 bases, with 14 bases of the junction left unmatched. The CDR3 covers 17 residues. The CDR3 DNA sequence: TGTGCCAGCAGCCCCACCGCCGGGACTAGCCCCTACTACGAGCAGTACTTC. It is translated as CASSPTAGTSPYYEQYF.

V and J are TRBV5-1 and TRBJ2-3, with TRBD1 matching 7 bases. Germline loops: CDR1 SGHRS, CDR2 YFSETQ. There are 15 residues in the CDR3. The V and J ends lost 4 bases and 0 bases, in that order; junction bases with no gene match: 5. The CDR3 DNA follows: TGCGCCAGCAGCCAGGACAGGCCTAGCACAGATACGCAGTATTTT. This encodes CASSQDRPSTDTQYF. The variable domain in full, with the rest retrieved from reference TRBV5-1 and TRBJ2-3, is KAGVTQTPRYLIKTRGQQVTLSCSPISGHRSVSWYQQTPGQGLQFLFEYFSETQRNKGNFPGRFSGRQFSNSRSEMNVSTLELGDSALYLCASSQDRPSTDTQYFGPGTRLTVL.

This clone was counted a single time. Additional DNA sequences in this sample encode the identical CDR3. The chain recombines TRBV7-9 with TRBJ2-7; D is ambiguous. V lost 5 bases and J lost 0, with 5 bases in between. The CDR3 sequence is 12 residues long. Germline CDR1 is SEHNR and CDR2 is FQNEAQ (reference sequence). The CDR3 reads CASSRSSYEQYF. The CDR3 nucleotides are TGTGCCAGCAGCCGTAGCTCCTACGAGCAGTACTTC.

The chain carries TRBV5-8 and TRBJ1-2; tentatively, D is TRBD1 (5 bases). The CDR3 extends over 12 amino acids. The V end lost 0 bases, the J end lost 8 bases, and 8 bases lay between the germline ends. Germline V gives CDR1 SGHTS, CDR2 YDEGEE. The DNA of the CDR3 is TGTGCCAGCAGCTTGGTGTGGGGCGGCTACACCTTC. Translation: CASSLVWGGYTF.

The chain combines TRBV6-1 with TRBJ1-2; the match to TRBD1 covers 9 bases. Germline loops: CDR1 MNHNS, CDR2 SASEGT. V lost 10 bases, J lost 7 bases, and 4 bases stayed unmatched. The CDR3 has 11 amino acids. The CDR3 protein is CATTGGSGYTF. Written as DNA, the CDR3 is TGTGCCACCACAGGGGGCTCTGGCTACACCTTC.

The chain combines TRBV15 with TRBJ1-2, with D uncertain. The V gene's germline CDR1 is LNHNV and CDR2 YYDKDF (reference sequence). The CDR3 sequence is 16 residues long. V was clipped by 0 bases and J by 3 bases, with 14 bases between them. The DNA for the CDR3 is TGTGCCACCAGCAGAGATATGGCAGGTACTCACTATGGCTACACCTTC. Translation gives CATSRDMAGTHYGYTF.

This clone was found a few times. This rearrangement joins TRBV27 to TRBJ2-7; TRBD1 matches at 10 bases. The CDR3 extends over 14 amino acids. Trimming at V came to 5 bases and at J to 2 bases, leaving 3 bases not matched to a gene. Germline values: CDR1 MNHEY, CDR2 SMNVEV (reference sequence). DNA for the CDR3: TGTGCCAGCAGTCTTGACAGGGGGCCCTACGAGCAGTACTTC. Translation: CASSLDRGPYEQYF.

The chain is built from TRBV13 and TRBJ1-6, with 7 bases identical to TRBD1. J gave up 7 bases and V 5 bases, and 5 bases lay outside the gene matches. CDR3 length: 14 amino acids. Germline CDR1 reads PRHDT; CDR2 reads FYEKMQ (reference sequence). The CDR3 DNA follows: TGTGCCAGCAGCCAAGGACAGGAGAATTCACCCCTCCACTTT. Translating gives CASSQGQENSPLHF.

A single count supports this clone. The rearrangement joins TRBV28 to TRBJ1-4, with a weak D call TRBD1 (5 bases). Trimming shortened V by 7 bases and J by 0 bases, and 15 bases separated the two germline ends. The germline gives CDR1 MDHEN, CDR2 SYDVKM. CDR3 length: 16 amino acids. The CDR3 coding sequence is TGTGCCAGCATTCGATCAGGGAAATCAACTAATGAAAAACTGTTTTTT. Protein product: CASIRSGKSTNEKLFF.

Only a few counts were recorded for this clone. The gene calls are TRBV4-1 and TRBJ2-1; 8 bases align to TRBD2. This CDR3 contains 14 residues. J was trimmed by 12 bases and V by 1 base; bases with no gene match: 8. CDR1 MGHRA and CDR2 YSYEKL come from the germline V gene. CDR3 nucleotides: TGCGCCAGCAGCCAAGGAAATGGGACTAGGGGGCAGTTCTTC. Protein sequence: CASSQGNGTRGQFF.

The CDR3: CATSRGTTARASGYTF. In nucleotides, the CDR3 is TGTGCCACCAGCAGAGGGACAACCGCTCGGGCTAGTGGCTACACCTTC. The rearrangement joins TRBV15 to TRBJ1-2; TRBD1 is a possible D gene (5 bases). V lost 1 base to trimming and J lost 7 bases, with 19 bases between them. Germline V lookup: CDR1 LNHNV, CDR2 YYDKDF (reference sequence). The CDR3 loop spans 16 amino acids.

This chain connects TRBV28 to TRBJ1-5; D perhaps matches TRBD1 (5 bases). Germline loops: CDR1 MDHEN, CDR2 SYDVKM. The CDR3 length is 14 residues. V lost 6 bases and J lost 3, with 12 bases in between. CDR3 sequence: CASRKQVFNQPQHF. CDR3 in DNA: TGTGCCAGCAGAAAACAGGTCTTCAATCAGCCCCAGCATTTT.

The genes are TRBV27 and TRBJ2-7; 8 bases align to TRBD1. The CDR3 extends over 14 amino acids. The V gene end was trimmed by 3 bases and the J gene end by 4 bases; junction bases not matched to a gene: 5. Germline CDR1 reads MNHEY; CDR2 reads SMNVEV (reference sequence). CDR3 protein: CASSFRQGRYEQYF. CDR3 coding DNA: TGTGCCAGCAGTTTCCGACAGGGGCGGTACGAGCAGTACTTC.

This clone was recorded once. The rearrangement joins TRBV7-8 to TRBJ1-2; D not certain. The CDR3 has 13 residues. CDR1 and CDR2 (germline): SGHVS, FQNEAQ. Trimming took off 2 bases at V and 2 bases at J, with 6 bases between the two ends. The CDR3 sequence: CASSLNTNYGYTF. CDR3 nucleotides: TGTGCCAGCAGCTTAAACACCAACTATGGCTACACCTTC. The variable domain in full, completed from reference TRBV7-8 and TRBJ1-2, reads GAGVSQSPRYKVAKRGQDVALRCDPISGHVSLFWYQQALGQGPEFLTYFQNEAQLDKSGLPSDRFFAERPEGSVSTLKIQRTQQEDSAVYLCASSLNTNYGYTFGSGTRLTVV.

This chain connects TRBV18 to TRBJ2-1, with TRBD1 identical over 7 bases. The V and J ends lost 3 bases and 2 bases, in that order; junction bases with no gene match: 4. Per the germline V gene, CDR1 is KGHSH and CDR2 is LQKENI. CDR3 length: 15 residues. The CDR3 is CASSPQGTAYNEQFF. For the CDR3, the DNA is TGTGCCAGCTCACCCCAAGGGACAGCCTACAATGAGCAGTTCTTC. Looking up the rest from reference TRBV18 and TRBJ2-1 gives the full variable domain: NAGVMQNPRHLVRRRGQEARLRCSPMKGHSHVYWYRQLPEEGLKFMVYLQKENIIDESGMPKERFSAEFPKEGPSILRIQQVVRGDSAAYFCASSPQGTAYNEQFFGPGTRLTVL.

This rearrangement joins TRBV9 to TRBJ2-7; D gene unclear. Deletions cut 0 bases from V and 5 bases from J, with 12 bases between. The germline V gene has CDR1 SGDLS and CDR2 YYNGEE. CDR3 length: 14 amino acids. The chain's CDR3 is CASSVGSQSDEQYF. CDR3 nucleotides: TGTGCCAGCAGCGTAGGTTCCCAATCGGACGAGCAGTACTTC.

The V and J genes are TRBV19 and TRBJ1-5; possible D gene TRBD1, 5 bases. V gave up 9 bases and J gave up 3 bases, with 18 bases separating them. Germline V gene data show CDR1 as LNHDA and CDR2 as SQIVND (reference sequence). The CDR3 runs 15 residues. CDR3 region: CASNQGVGFNQPQHF. The CDR3 DNA follows: TGTGCCAGCAATCAGGGTGTCGGCTTCAATCAGCCCCAGCATTTT.

The CDR3 coding sequence is TGCAGCGTTGTTACCCGCGGGGCGAACACCGGGGAGCTGTTTTTT. Translated: CSVVTRGANTGELFF. The J gene is TRBJ2-2, the V gene TRBV29-1; tentative D call: TRBD2 (6 bases). The germline V gene has CDR1 SQVTM and CDR2 ANQGSEA. Trimming took 4 bases from V and 0 from J, leaving 12 bases between them. The CDR3 spans 15 residues.